Listed here is a single T cell receptor (beta chain). The clone's antigen remains unknown. Base qualities are not provided; no much larger clone lies one nucleotide away. Patients with ophthalmopathy had moderately to severely active disease, with a Clinical Activity Score of 3 or more, a NOSPECS grade of 4 or more, and a disease duration of less than 3 months. Patients with other autoimmune diseases, uncontrolled infections, pregnancy or lactation were excluded from the study. Clinical symptoms, serum thyroxine, TRAb, thyroid ultrasound and orbital computed tomography were used for diagnosis. PBMCs were isolated from 10 ml of fresh peripheral blood by Ficoll-Paque density gradient centrifugation. Total RNA was extracted with Trizol reagent and quality-checked on an Agilent 2100 Bioanalyzer. These data come from a study of Graves' ophthalmopathy and Graves' hyperthyroidism (dated by TCRdb to between 2018 and 2020). Looking at the study overall: Peripheral blood was collected at initial diagnosis, before any treatment. TCR beta repertoire signatures were used to distinguish Graves' ophthalmopathy from Graves' hyperthyroidism and to predict progression to ophthalmopathy. In total, over 130 blood samples were TCR-sequenced: some 40 ophthalmopathy, around 75 hyperthyroidism and around 17 hyperthyroidism-to-ophthalmopathy patients. To explore V-J signatures distinguishing ophthalmopathy from hyperthyroidism, a discovery set of about a hundred patients (fewer than 45 ophthalmopathy, about 57 stable hyperthyroidism) was enrolled. For independent validation, a separate cohort was made up of about 18 hyperthyroidism patients plus 17 patients who later progressed from hyperthyroidism to ophthalmopathy. In more than 5 hyperthyroidism patients, the T-cell repertoire of thyroid tissue was compared with the T-cell repertoire of blood. After sampling, hyperthyroidism patients received methimazole starting at 30 mg daily, and ophthalmopathy patients received high-dose intravenous methylprednisolone. General conclusions and limits of the study: In validation, the model predicted ophthalmopathy progression with 70.59% sensitivity and around 72% specificity; fewer than 15 predicted patients were CT-confirmed with GO in a median of about 6.2 months. The 13-signature model separated ophthalmopathy from stable hyperthyroidism with roughly 89% sensitivity and less than 83% specificity in cross-validation, and 80%/75% in the test set. Sample size was not predetermined statistically, and investigators were not blinded to group allocation. Most of the expanded thyroid clonotypes with a frequency above 0.001 were also detected in blood, and it was suggested that the thyroid immune response may be reflected by blood repertoires.

TCR beta CDR3 regions were amplified from RNA transcripts for repertoire sequencing. The first round of RT-PCR was done with HTBI primers and the Qiagen OneStep RT-PCR kit, and was followed by a second round of multiplex PCR, then size selection and purification. Sequencing of the libraries was carried out on an Illumina HiSeq2000 in paired-end mode with 100 bp reads. For the original study's pipeline: SOAPnuke was used to process the reads, throwing out any read that had adapters, had uncalled bases, had a mean Phred below 15, or lacked an exact constant-primer or identifier match. High-quality paired reads were merged with COPE v1.2.5. Each unique nucleotide sequence was defined as a clonotype, and clonotypes were aligned to IMGT TRB V, D and J references with MiTCR v1.1. Only V-J combinations with frequency above 0.0001 were analysed, covering around 99% of repertoires. For each V-J combination, a TCR clonal expansion and chaos score was defined as F50 clonal expansion divided by the chaos observed in the TCRdist matrix. Features were reduced by Welch's t-statistics and random forest to over 10 V-J combinations, which fed a naive Bayes classifier. Thyroid-blood repertoire similarity was quantified with the Morisita-Horn index. TCRdb took the public reads, trimmed them with fastp at Q25, ran MiXCR for clone calling and kept in-frame beta chains. Each CDR3 protein appears once, grouped with its most common genes and DNA. The V and J calls reflect TCRdb's pipeline rather than the authors' work. This sample holds 200,000 to 300,000 distinct CDR3 sequences; 45% were observed only once. The ten most abundant clones make up less than 50% of the sample.

Sequencing used peripheral blood. This clonotype originated in an adult man with Graves' ophthalmopathy.

The nucleotide sequence reads as follows: TGTGCCAGCAGTTTGAACAGGGCAACTTACGAGCAGTACTTC. Its translation is CASSLNRATYEQYF. The chain is made from TRBV12-3 or TRBV12-4 and TRBJ2-5; the best D guess is TRBD1, with 6 bases matching. Judging by the DNA end, TRBJ2-7 fits better; the J call may be wrong. Including cysteine and phenylalanine, the CDR3 has 14 amino acids. The DNA shown is the 42-base CDR3, in frame from base 1.